Following are 9 T cell receptor beta chains from one sample sequenced in a study of blood T cells in healthy people across ages. Next came a second PCR, run for about 7 to 11 cycles, which used a sample-barcoded 5' primer along with a J-beta primer mix. TCRdb re-analysed the 5' RACE reads in MiXCR, keeping a single row per CDR3 protein. The data contain 540,000 or so distinct CDR3 sequences, around 50% of them singletons. Sequencing input: blood. Every receptor here comes from an elderly man in good health.

The chain has TRBV2 and TRBJ2-7; possibly TRBD2 for D (5 bases). Trimming left V 5 bases short and J 3 bases short, with 23 bases between. CDR1 is SNHLY and CDR2 is FYNNEI in the germline V gene. There are 17 residues in the CDR3. This chain's CDR3 is CASSPVTRVTKDYEQYF. In nucleotides, the CDR3 is TGTGCCAGCAGTCCCGTGACGAGGGTAACCAAAGACTACGAGCAGTACTTC.

There are a few counts of this clonotype. The chain carries TRBV7-9 and TRBJ2-3; 16 bases fit TRBD2. The CDR3 loop spans 19 amino acids. J lost 2 bases, V lost 4 bases, and 9 bases had no gene match. Germline CDR1 and CDR2: SEHNR and FQNEAQ (reference sequence). The CDR3 loop is CASSSGLGLAGGNTDTQYF. In nucleotides, the CDR3 is TGTGCCAGCAGCTCAGGTCTGGGACTAGCGGGGGGGAACACAGATACGCAGTATTTT.

A few counts support this clonotype. The V and J genes are TRBV2 and TRBJ2-7, with TRBD1 as a possible D gene (5 bases). Germline CDR1 reads SNHLY; CDR2 reads FYNNEI. This CDR3 spans 13 amino acids. Trimming took off 3 bases at V and 0 bases at J, with 6 bases between the two ends. The CDR3 DNA sequence: TGTGCCAGCAGTGACAGGGACTCCTACGAGCAGTACTTC. The encoded protein is CASSDRDSYEQYF.

This clonotype was counted between two and nine times. The chain combines TRBV20-1 with TRBJ2-1, with a tentative D call TRBD2 (5 bases). V lost 2 bases, J lost 0 bases, and 11 bases lay in between. The CDR3 extends over 15 amino acids. CDR1 is DFQATT and CDR2 is SNEGSKA in the germline V gene (reference sequence). The CDR3 loop reads CSARSGLSSYNEQFF. The CDR3 coding sequence is TGCAGTGCTAGATCCGGACTTAGCTCCTACAATGAGCAGTTCTTC.

V is TRBV20-1 and J is TRBJ1-2; D is perhaps TRBD1 (5 bases). The germline V and J ends were trimmed by 3 bases and 6 bases, with 14 bases remaining between them. From germline, CDR1 is DFQATT and CDR2 SNEGSKA (reference sequence). The CDR3 is 13 amino acids. CDR3 loop: CSASASRGDGYTF. Written as DNA, the CDR3 is TGCAGTGCTAGTGCCTCCAGAGGGGATGGCTACACCTTC.

The rearrangement links TRBV7-3 to TRBJ2-5; D is unresolved. The germline V and J ends were trimmed by 0 bases and 4 bases, with 12 bases remaining between them. In germline, CDR1 is SGHTA, CDR2 FQGTGA. This CDR3 has 15 residues. The CDR3 is CASSLTSHSVETQYF. The CDR3 region has the DNA TGTGCCAGCAGCTTAACGTCCCACAGCGTAGAGACCCAGTACTTC.

A note on this clonotype: Being one base from a much bigger clone, this may be a read error. The chain couples TRBV6-5 to TRBJ1-4, with D unclear. Germline CDR1 and CDR2: MNHEY and SVGAGI. This CDR3 is 15 amino acids long. The CDR3 spells CARSYSGSNNEKLFF. The DNA of the CDR3 is TGTGCCAGGAGTTACTCGGGGTCTAATAATGAAAAACTGTTTTTT.

The chain joins TRBV29-1 to TRBJ2-1; TRBD2 aligns across 14 bases. The V segment lost 1 base and the J segment 9 bases; nucleotides outside the gene matches: 11. Germline V lookup: CDR1 SQVTM, CDR2 ANQGSEA. The CDR3 is 17 amino acids. The CDR3 DNA is TGCAGCGTTGAAGGGACAGCGACTAGCGGGAGGGTCGGTGAGCAGTTCTTC. Protein sequence: CSVEGTATSGRVGEQFF.

There are a few counts of this clonotype. The chain has TRBV7-2 and TRBJ2-5, with 9 bases fitting TRBD1. This CDR3 has 17 amino acids. V lost 1 base, J lost 5 bases, and 11 bases stayed unmatched. CDR1 SGHTA and CDR2 FQGNSA come from the germline V gene. For the CDR3, the DNA is TGTGCCAGCAGCTTAGGAATCAGTGGACAGGGGATGGAGACCCAGTACTTC. The encoded protein is CASSLGISGQGMETQYF.